Following are 16 T cell receptor beta chains from one sample sequenced in a study of T cell responses to AZD1222 COVID-19 vaccine. Data came from immunoSEQ multiplex PCR; TCRdb stores just in-frame clones and leaves some out. The sample holds around 140,000 clones, more than 90% seen once. Specimen: peripheral blood, collected 28 days after the second AZD1222 dose. The receptors here all came from an adult who received the AZD1222 COVID-19 vaccine.

The V call is TRBV18, the J call TRBJ1-2; 7 positions agree with TRBD1. Germline V gene lookup returns CDR1 KGHSH and CDR2 LQKENI. The CDR3 sequence is 13 residues long. V lost 6 bases, J lost 5 bases, and 6 bases stayed unmatched. CDR3 protein: CASSVGQEYGYTF. CDR3 DNA: TGTGCCAGCTCGGTAGGACAGGAGTATGGCTACACCTTC.

The chain is built from TRBV20-1 and TRBJ1-1; D possibly corresponds to TRBD1 (5 bases). In germline, CDR1 is DFQATT, CDR2 SNEGSKA (reference sequence). The CDR3 is 12 amino acids. Trimming removed 3 bases at V and 4 bases at J, with 9 bases between. The CDR3: CSASQGSTEAFF. The CDR3 DNA reads TGCAGTGCTAGTCAGGGAAGCACTGAAGCTTTCTTT.

The V gene is TRBV18, the J gene TRBJ2-3; 7 nucleotides match TRBD2. The J segment lost 5 bases and the V segment lost 0 bases, leaving 5 bases of the junction unmatched. This CDR3 is 15 amino acids long. Germline-derived CDR1 and CDR2 are KGHSH and LQKENI. DNA for the CDR3: TGTGCCAGCTCACCACCCGGGGGGACGGGAGATACGCAGTATTTT. Translated, it gives CASSPPGGTGDTQYF.

Remarks on this clone: The same CDR3 is also encoded by other DNA sequences in this sample. The chain carries TRBV6-2 or TRBV6-3 and TRBJ1-2; D ambiguous. There are 12 residues in the CDR3. Germline loops: CDR1 MNHEY, CDR2 SVGEGT. The V end lost 2 bases, the J end lost 2 bases, and 3 bases lay between the germline ends. CDR3 region: CASSYLNYGYTF. CDR3 DNA sequence: TGTGCCAGCAGTTACCTCAACTATGGCTACACCTTC.

This chain joins TRBV13 and TRBJ2-7, with D maybe TRBD2 (7 bases). Germline assignment: CDR1 PRHDT and CDR2 FYEKMQ (reference sequence). The V end was cut by 5 bases, the J end by 5 bases, with 19 bases between. CDR3 length: 15 residues. This CDR3 is CASSPTAGATHEQYF. DNA for the CDR3: TGTGCCAGCAGCCCGACCGCGGGGGCAACCCACGAGCAGTACTTC. The whole variable domain, filled in from reference TRBV13 and TRBJ2-7, reads AAGVIQSPRHLIKEKRETATLKCYPIPRHDTVYWYQQGPGQDPQFLISFYEKMQSDKGSIPDRFSAQQFSDYHSELNMSSLELGDSALYFCASSPTAGATHEQYFGPGTRLTVT.

The chain links TRBV19 to TRBJ1-5; D is undetermined. Germline CDR1 LNHDA, CDR2 SQIVND (reference sequence). CDR3 length: 16 residues. V was trimmed by 7 bases and J by 3 bases, leaving 19 bases between them. The CDR3: CASTSHEGSLNQPQHF. The CDR3 DNA follows: TGTGCCAGTACCTCCCATGAAGGAAGCCTCAATCAGCCCCAGCATTTT.

The V and J genes are TRBV6-1 and TRBJ1-5; the match to TRBD1 covers 7 bases. Germline V gene lookup returns CDR1 MNHNS and CDR2 SASEGT. V shed 4 bases and J 0 bases; nucleotides not matched to a gene: 12. This CDR3 spans 18 amino acids. The CDR3 reads CASSGRDSSFYSNQPQHF. The CDR3 region has the DNA TGTGCCAGCAGTGGCCGGGACAGCTCGTTCTATAGCAATCAGCCCCAGCATTTT.

The rearrangement joins TRBV9 to TRBJ2-7, with a possible D match to TRBD1 (5 bases). The ends were cut back, 3 bases at V and 3 bases at J, with 10 bases in the middle. Germline V gene data show CDR1 as SGDLS and CDR2 as YYNGEE. CDR3 length: 13 residues. CDR3: CASSAYRSYEQYV. The DNA of the CDR3 is TGTGCCAGCAGCGCTTACAGGAGCTACGAGCAGTACGTC.

The chain employs TRBV6-5 and TRBJ2-1, with D tentatively TRBD2 (6 bases). There are 11 residues in the CDR3. V was cut by 6 bases and J by 10 bases, with 10 bases left in between. CDR1 and CDR2 from the germline V gene are MNHEY and SVGAGI. CDR3 DNA sequence: TGTGCCAGCAGGGGCCGGGGGGAGCAGTTCTTC. Protein product: CASRGRGEQFF.

The V and J genes are TRBV28 and TRBJ1-2; 8 positions match TRBD1. Germline CDR1 MDHEN, CDR2 SYDVKM. The ends lost 6 bases at V and 4 bases at J; junction bases unmatched: 7. The length of the CDR3 is 14 residues. The CDR3 reads CASSSSGGSYGYTF. The CDR3 coding sequence is TGTGCCAGCAGCTCCTCAGGGGGCAGCTATGGCTACACCTTC.

The genes are TRBV19 and TRBJ2-6, with a weak D call TRBD2 (5 bases). V dropped 3 bases and J dropped 1 base, with 7 bases sitting between them. This CDR3 region has 15 residues. Germline CDR1 and CDR2: LNHDA and SQIVND (reference sequence). The CDR3 protein is CASSIRGSGANVLTF. The CDR3 nucleotides read TGTGCCAGTAGTATTAGAGGGTCTGGGGCCAACGTCCTGACTTTC.

V gene TRBV3-1 (or the pseudogene TRBV3-2) combines with J gene TRBJ2-3; 11 nucleotides match TRBD1. Looked up from germline, CDR1 is LGHDT and CDR2 is YNNKEL (reference sequence). The CDR3 runs to 15 residues. V shed 3 bases, J shed 9 bases, and the junction held 8 bases outside the gene matches. The CDR3 sequence is CASSHEGQGGGTQYF. The CDR3 coding sequence is TGTGCCAGCAGCCACGAGGGACAGGGGGGGGGAACGCAGTATTTT.

The chain has TRBV5-1 and TRBJ2-2, with TRBD2 as a possible D gene (5 bases). The V and J ends lost 2 bases and 1 base respectively, with 12 bases between them. This CDR3 has 16 amino acids. The germline CDR1 and CDR2 sequences are SGHRS and YFSETQ. This CDR3 is CASSFLGVENTGELFF. The CDR3 DNA sequence: TGCGCCAGCAGCTTCCTCGGGGTTGAGAACACCGGGGAGCTGTTTTTT.

This clone was recorded only once. The CDR3 is CASSLAGSREDEQYF. CDR3 in DNA: TGCGCCAGCAGCTTGGCCGGCAGTAGGGAGGACGAGCAGTACTTC. The rearrangement joins TRBV5-1 to TRBJ2-7; a possible D gene is TRBD2 (6 bases). CDR3 length: 15 amino acids. The V gene lost 0 bases and the J gene lost 5 bases, with 15 bases spanning the gap. Germline V lookup: CDR1 SGHRS, CDR2 YFSETQ.

The CDR3 is CASSLESVAGELFF. The CDR3 nucleotides are TGCGCCAGCAGCTTGGAGTCTGTTGCCGGGGAGCTGTTTTTT. The chain recombines TRBV5-1 with TRBJ2-2; no reliable D call. Trimming left V 0 bases short and J 6 bases short, with 9 bases between. This CDR3 contains 14 residues. The germline CDR1 and CDR2 sequences are SGHRS and YFSETQ.

This sequence joins TRBV3-1 (or the pseudogene TRBV3-2) and TRBJ2-5; 7 nucleotides match TRBD2. CDR1 and CDR2 (germline): LGHDT, YNNKEL (reference sequence). This CDR3 has 14 amino acids. The V segment lost 2 bases and the J segment 6 bases; nucleotides outside the gene matches: 6. The CDR3 is CASSQLAERKTQYF. The CDR3 DNA reads TGTGCCAGCAGCCAACTAGCGGAGCGAAAGACCCAGTACTTC.